One sample yielded the 26 T cell receptor beta chains listed below, sequenced in a study of CD8 T cells in ankylosing spondylitis (dated by TCRdb to the late 2010s). On the study overall, not on this receptor specifically: A TCR beta motif made up of several highly homologous amino acid variants appeared to be characteristic of blood from ankylosing spondylitis patients.

Library construction relied on 5' RACE. Sequenced using an Illumina HiSeq 2500. The raw public data were reprocessed by TCRdb itself: fastp quality trimming at Q25, MiXCR clonotype calling, in-frame beta chains only. Every entry covers one CDR3 protein and lists the most common genes and DNA from its rows. The sample profile shows hundreds of thousands of distinct CDR3 sequences; about a sixth of them were found once. Jointly, the top ten make up around 0.92% of the sample. No antigen is known for these receptors. Sequencing was carried out using blood, either unsorted or a sorted T cell fraction (not recorded which). The receptors stem from a male donor with ankylosing spondylitis.

The V and J genes are TRBV5-1 and TRBJ1-4; D gene unclear. Germline CDR1 reads SGHRS; CDR2 reads YFSETQ. The CDR3 is 14 amino acids. V lost 2 bases to trimming and J lost 5 bases, with 10 bases between them. This CDR3 is CASSLGTKNEKLFF. The CDR3 coding sequence is TGCGCCAGCAGCTTAGGAACAAAAAATGAAAAACTGTTTTTT. The full variable domain, its missing parts supplied by reference TRBV5-1 and TRBJ1-4, is KAGVTQTPRYLIKTRGQQVTLSCSPISGHRSVSWYQQTPGQGLQFLFEYFSETQRNKGNFPGRFSGRQFSNSRSEMNVSTLELGDSALYLCASSLGTKNEKLFFGSGTQLSVL.

This clonotype was picked up a small number of times. The chain recombines TRBV7-9 with TRBJ1-2; tentatively, D is TRBD1 (5 bases). Looked up from germline, CDR1 is SEHNR and CDR2 is FQNEAQ (reference sequence). The CDR3 has 14 residues. V was shortened by 5 bases and J by 4 bases, with 14 bases between the two germline ends. The CDR3 region has the DNA TGTGCCAGCAGCCCGGGGCTATCGGGCTATGGCTACACCTTC. This translates into CASSPGLSGYGYTF.

This clonotype was seen a few times. V gene TRBV6-2 or TRBV6-3 combines with J gene TRBJ2-7, with TRBD1 as a possible D gene (6 bases). The germline V and J ends were trimmed by 4 bases and 1 base, with 14 bases remaining between them. The CDR3 loop spans 15 amino acids. CDR1 is MNHEY, CDR2 SVGEGT, per germline. CDR3 sequence (DNA): TGTGCCAGCAGTTCCCCGACAGGCCGTTCCTACGAGCAGTACTTC. Its protein product is CASSSPTGRSYEQYF.

The rearrangement links TRBV12-3 or TRBV12-4 to TRBJ1-4; 9 bases align to TRBD1. CDR3 length equals 14 residues. J was trimmed by 3 bases and V by 6 bases; bases with no gene match: 2. The CDR3 DNA follows: TGTGCCAGCAGACAGGGGGCGGCTAATGAAAAACTGTTTTTT. Encoded protein: CASRQGAANEKLFF.

The rearrangement uses TRBV6-1 and TRBJ1-1; D gene ambiguous. The V end lost 5 bases, the J end lost 1 base, and 11 bases lay between the germline ends. Per the germline V gene, CDR1 is MNHNS and CDR2 is SASEGT. The CDR3 is made up of 14 amino acids. The CDR3 sequence is CASSRWATNTEAFF. In nucleotides, the CDR3 is TGTGCCAGCAGTCGGTGGGCCACGAACACTGAAGCTTTCTTT.

The chain joins TRBV20-1 to TRBJ2-2; D not resolved. The germline V gene encodes CDR1 DFQATT and CDR2 SNEGSKA (reference sequence). Trimming pared 5 bases from V and 0 bases from J, leaving 10 bases between. CDR3 length: 14 residues. In DNA form, the CDR3 reads TGCAGTGCTGAGGACCGTTCGAACACCGGGGAGCTGTTTTTT. Its translation: CSAEDRSNTGELFF.

This clonotype has at least ten counts. This sequence joins TRBV12-3 or TRBV12-4 and TRBJ1-2, with a possible D match to TRBD1 (5 bases). The CDR3 runs 14 residues. V lost 2 bases and J 4 bases, leaving 11 bases between the germline ends. The CDR3 region is CASSLSLGTYGYTF. DNA of the CDR3: TGTGCCAGCAGTTTATCGTTGGGGACCTATGGCTACACCTTC.

This clonotype appeared a few times. The V gene is TRBV18, the J gene TRBJ1-1; D is perhaps TRBD1 (6 bases). Germline V gene data show CDR1 as KGHSH and CDR2 as LQKENI. V was clipped by 0 bases and J by 1 base, with 9 bases between them. CDR3 size: 15 residues. CDR3 loop: CASSPPDRKNTEAFF. CDR3 in DNA: TGTGCCAGCTCACCACCAGACAGGAAGAACACTGAAGCTTTCTTT. Full variable domain (outside the CDR3, taken from reference TRBV18 and TRBJ1-1): NAGVMQNPRHLVRRRGQEARLRCSPMKGHSHVYWYRQLPEEGLKFMVYLQKENIIDESGMPKERFSAEFPKEGPSILRIQQVVRGDSAAYFCASSPPDRKNTEAFFGQGTRLTVV.

This clonotype was observed at least ten times. This sequence joins TRBV5-1 and TRBJ1-5; no clear D gene. Germline CDR1 is SGHRS and CDR2 is YFSETQ. Trimming took off 0 bases at V and 4 bases at J, with 11 bases between the two ends. The CDR3 extends over 15 amino acids. For the CDR3, the DNA is TGCGCCAGCAGCTTGGCCGGGGAATGGAATCAGCCCCAGCATTTT. Translation: CASSLAGEWNQPQHF.

This clonotype has ten or more counts. J is TRBJ2-3 and V is TRBV4-2; D ambiguous. The CDR3 is 16 residues long. Germline lookup yields CDR1 LGHNA and CDR2 YNFKEQ. V shed 4 bases and J shed 4 bases, with 18 bases lying between them. The CDR3, as DNA: TGTGCCAGCAGCCTAGATGGCACCAACCGGGCAGATACGCAGTATTTT. It encodes CASSLDGTNRADTQYF.

The chain uses TRBV15 and TRBJ1-2; TRBD1 is a possible D gene (5 bases). Per the germline V gene, CDR1 is LNHNV and CDR2 is YYDKDF (reference sequence). V shed 0 bases and J shed 2 bases, with 16 bases lying between them. This CDR3 contains 17 residues. The CDR3 sequence is CATSRDDPGHLNYGYTF. In DNA, the CDR3 is TGTGCCACCAGCAGAGATGACCCCGGACACTTGAACTATGGCTACACCTTC.

A few counts support this clonotype. V and J are TRBV5-1 and TRBJ1-1; weak D call: TRBD1 (6 bases). Germline CDR1 reads SGHRS; CDR2 reads YFSETQ. V dropped 4 bases and J dropped 11 bases, with 18 bases sitting between them. This CDR3 is 13 amino acids long. For the CDR3, the DNA is TGCGCCAGCAGCGCCGGGGGCAGGGGTCTTGCTTTCTTT. It encodes CASSAGGRGLAFF. The complete variable domain, with remaining parts taken from reference TRBV5-1 and TRBJ1-1, reads KAGVTQTPRYLIKTRGQQVTLSCSPISGHRSVSWYQQTPGQGLQFLFEYFSETQRNKGNFPGRFSGRQFSNSRSEMNVSTLELGDSALYLCASSAGGRGLAFFGQGTRLTVV.

This clonotype was detected many times. The chain employs TRBV10-3 and TRBJ2-1; 9 positions match TRBD1. The CDR3 is 14 amino acids. CDR1 and CDR2 from the germline V gene are ENHRY and SYGVKD. The CDR3 DNA is TGTGCGACCCGAGACAGGGGGGGGCTCAATGAGCAGTTCTTC. This encodes CATRDRGGLNEQFF.

CDR3 in amino acids: CASSWAGGLSYEQYF. Written as DNA, the CDR3 is TGTGCCAGCAGCTGGGCGGGCGGACTCTCCTACGAGCAGTACTTC. The genes are TRBV7-2 and TRBJ2-7, with D possibly matching TRBD2 (5 bases). This CDR3 is 15 amino acids long. CDR1 and CDR2 (germline): SGHTA, FQGNSA. The germline V and J ends were trimmed by 4 bases and 0 bases, with 13 bases remaining between them.

This clonotype has more than one count but fewer than ten. The chain has TRBV5-8 and TRBJ1-3; the match to TRBD1 covers 9 bases. The CDR3 runs 16 residues. CDR1 SGHTS and CDR2 YDEGEE come from the germline V gene. V lost 0 bases, J lost 5 bases, and 6 bases stayed unmatched. As DNA, the CDR3 is TGTGCCAGCAGCTTGGGGTTTGGGACAGGGAGAAACACCATATATTTT. This translates into CASSLGFGTGRNTIYF. The complete variable domain, with remaining parts taken from reference TRBV5-8 and TRBJ1-3, reads EAGVTQSPTHLIKTRGQQATLRCSPISGHTSVYWYQQALGLGLQFLLWYDEGEERNRGNFPPRFSGRQFPNYSSELNVNALELEDSALYLCASSLGFGTGRNTIYFGEGSWLTVV.

This clonotype was picked up a small number of times. The V call is TRBV7-9, the J call TRBJ1-2; 10 nucleotides line up with TRBD1. V shed 5 bases and J 12 bases; nucleotides not matched to a gene: 15. The CDR3 has 15 amino acids. Germline assignment: CDR1 SEHNR and CDR2 FQNEAQ (reference sequence). The CDR3 DNA follows: TGTGCCAGCAGCCATGGGAATCCGGGACAGGGGAGAAACACCTTC. It translates to CASSHGNPGQGRNTF.

This clonotype was counted between two and nine times. V is TRBV29-1 and J is TRBJ1-1; D ambiguous. The V and J ends lost 3 bases and 7 bases respectively, with 12 bases between them. Germline assignment: CDR1 SQVTM and CDR2 ANQGSEA. This CDR3 comprises 12 residues. The CDR3 sequence: CSVDRGWGEAFF. CDR3 sequence (DNA): TGCAGCGTTGACCGAGGGTGGGGTGAAGCTTTCTTT.

This chain joins TRBV9 and TRBJ1-4, with 10 positions matching TRBD1. Germline V gene data show CDR1 as SGDLS and CDR2 as YYNGEE. Trimming took 3 bases from V and 2 from J; bases not matched to a gene: 7. There are 17 residues in the CDR3. CDR3 residues: CASSARQGAQTNEKLFF. The CDR3 DNA reads as TGTGCCAGCAGCGCCAGACAGGGGGCGCAGACTAATGAAAAACTGTTTTTT.

This clonotype was counted only a few times. This chain links TRBV5-1 with TRBJ2-1; no clear D gene. The CDR3 runs to 15 residues. V was cut by 5 bases and J by 4 bases, with 16 bases left in between. Per the germline V gene, CDR1 is SGHRS and CDR2 is YFSETQ. CDR3 in DNA: TGCGCCAGCAGGGCTTGGACGAGCGATTACAATGAGCAGTTCTTC. Its translation: CASRAWTSDYNEQFF. Based on the CDR3 plus reference TRBV5-1 and TRBJ2-1, the full variable domain is KAGVTQTPRYLIKTRGQQVTLSCSPISGHRSVSWYQQTPGQGLQFLFEYFSETQRNKGNFPGRFSGRQFSNSRSEMNVSTLELGDSALYLCASRAWTSDYNEQFFGPGTRLTVL.

A few counts support this clonotype. The V gene is TRBV7-9, the J gene TRBJ1-2; the D is unclear. The germline CDR1 and CDR2 sequences are SEHNR and FQNEAQ (reference sequence). The CDR3 totals 14 residues. Trimming left V 5 bases short and J 4 bases short, with 14 bases between. CDR3 sequence (DNA): TGTGCCAGCAGCGGGCCGGCCCAACCCTATGGCTACACCTTC. This sequence encodes CASSGPAQPYGYTF.

This clonotype was seen many times. The chain is built from TRBV29-1 and TRBJ1-4, with D maybe TRBD1 (6 bases). The CDR3 length is 13 residues. Germline CDR1 SQVTM, CDR2 ANQGSEA. The V gene lost 3 bases and the J gene lost 3 bases, with 8 bases spanning the gap. The DNA of the CDR3 is TGCAGCGTTGACGGGGGCTCTAATGAAAAACTGTTTTTT. Protein: CSVDGGSNEKLFF.

This clonotype was observed a handful of times. The chain recombines TRBV5-1 with TRBJ2-7; 7 positions match TRBD2. Germline lookup yields CDR1 SGHRS and CDR2 YFSETQ. With V trimmed by 6 bases and J by 2 bases, 17 bases remained unmatched. The CDR3 contains 17 residues. The CDR3 nucleotides read TGCGCCAGCACCCCCGGGAAACTTAGCGGGTTGGCCTACGAGCAGTACTTC. Residues: CASTPGKLSGLAYEQYF.

This clonotype has a handful of counts. This sequence joins TRBV6-2 or TRBV6-3 and TRBJ2-1; D is unresolved. The CDR3 contains 12 residues. V lost 0 bases to trimming and J lost 9 bases, with 6 bases between them. CDR1 and CDR2 from the germline V gene are MNHEY and SVGEGT. The CDR3: CASSYSNAEQFF. The CDR3 nucleotides read TGTGCCAGCAGTTACTCTAATGCTGAGCAGTTCTTC.

This clonotype has just a few counts. V usage is TRBV24-1 and J usage is TRBJ2-3; TRBD1 matches at 9 bases. Per the germline V gene, CDR1 is KGHDR and CDR2 is SFDVKD. V shed 3 bases and J 2 bases; nucleotides not matched to a gene: 5. This CDR3 spans 16 amino acids. The CDR3 spells CATSDRDRENTDTQYF. DNA of the CDR3: TGTGCCACCAGTGATCGGGACAGGGAGAACACAGATACGCAGTATTTT.

This chain uses TRBV19 with TRBJ2-5; tentatively, D is TRBD1 (6 bases). CDR1 LNHDA and CDR2 SQIVND come from the germline V gene (reference sequence). Trimming removed 3 bases from V and 2 bases from J, with 28 bases in between. This CDR3 has 20 amino acids. The CDR3 bases are TGTGCCAGTAGTATCGCCACGGCCAGGGGCCAAATACGAACTCAAGAGACCCAGTACTTC. It specifies CASSIATARGQIRTQETQYF. The full variable domain, rest sourced from reference TRBV19 and TRBJ2-5, is DGGITQSPKYLFRKEGQNVTLSCEQNLNHDAMYWYRQDPGQGLRLIYYSQIVNDFQKGDIAEGYSVSREKKESFPLTVTSAQKNPTAFYLCASSIATARGQIRTQETQYFGPGTRLLVL.

This clonotype has more than one count but fewer than ten. The chain carries TRBV12-3 or TRBV12-4 and TRBJ2-2, with D possibly matching TRBD1 (5 bases). The CDR3 is made up of 12 amino acids. Trimming stripped 3 bases from V and 11 bases from J, with 10 bases between. CDR3 sequence: CASSFVTVELFF. CDR3 in DNA: TGTGCCAGCAGTTTCGTGACAGTTGAGCTGTTTTTT.